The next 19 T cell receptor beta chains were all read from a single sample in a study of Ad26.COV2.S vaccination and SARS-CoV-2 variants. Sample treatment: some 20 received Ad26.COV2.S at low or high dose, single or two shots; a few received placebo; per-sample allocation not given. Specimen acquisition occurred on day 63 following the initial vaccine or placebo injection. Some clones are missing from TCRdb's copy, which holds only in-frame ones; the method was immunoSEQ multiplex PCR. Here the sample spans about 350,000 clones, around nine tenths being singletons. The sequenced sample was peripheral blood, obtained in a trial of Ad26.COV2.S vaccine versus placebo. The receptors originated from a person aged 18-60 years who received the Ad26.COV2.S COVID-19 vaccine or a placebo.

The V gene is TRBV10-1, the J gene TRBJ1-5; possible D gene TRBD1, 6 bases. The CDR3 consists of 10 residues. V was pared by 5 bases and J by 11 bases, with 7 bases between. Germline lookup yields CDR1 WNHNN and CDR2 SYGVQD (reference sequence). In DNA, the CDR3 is TGCGCCAGCAGTTACAGGGCCCAGCATTTT. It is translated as CASSYRAQHF.

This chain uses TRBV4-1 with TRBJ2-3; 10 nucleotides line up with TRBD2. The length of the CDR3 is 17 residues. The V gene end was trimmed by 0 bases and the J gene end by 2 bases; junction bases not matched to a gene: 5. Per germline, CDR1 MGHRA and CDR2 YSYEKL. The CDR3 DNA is TGCGCCAGCAGCCAAGATAAAACTAGCGGGAACACAGATACGCAGTATTTT. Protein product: CASSQDKTSGNTDTQYF.

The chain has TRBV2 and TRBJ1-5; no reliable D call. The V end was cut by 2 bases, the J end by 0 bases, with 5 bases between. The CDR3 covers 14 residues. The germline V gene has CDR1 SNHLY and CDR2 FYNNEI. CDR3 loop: CASSESNSNQPQHF. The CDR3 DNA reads TGTGCCAGCAGTGAATCTAATAGCAATCAGCCCCAGCATTTT.

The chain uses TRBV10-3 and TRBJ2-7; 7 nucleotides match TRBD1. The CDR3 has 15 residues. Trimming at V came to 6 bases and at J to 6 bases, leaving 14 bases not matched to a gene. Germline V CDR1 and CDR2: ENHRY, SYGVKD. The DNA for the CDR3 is TGTGCCATCAGCGCCCGGGACAGCCCTCCGGGCGAGCAGTACTTC. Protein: CAISARDSPPGEQYF.

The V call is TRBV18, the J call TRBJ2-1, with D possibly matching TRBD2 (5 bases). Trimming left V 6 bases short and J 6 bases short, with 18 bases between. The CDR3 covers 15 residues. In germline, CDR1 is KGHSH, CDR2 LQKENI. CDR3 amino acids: CASSLTVVGLNEQFF. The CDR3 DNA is TGTGCCAGCTCTCTCACCGTCGTCGGACTCAATGAGCAGTTCTTC.

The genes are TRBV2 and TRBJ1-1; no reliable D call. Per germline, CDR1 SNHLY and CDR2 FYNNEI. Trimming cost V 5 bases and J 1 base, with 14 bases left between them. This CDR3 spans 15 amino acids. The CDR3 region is CASSSRPSGNTEAFF. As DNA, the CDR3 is TGTGCCAGCAGTTCACGACCCAGCGGGAACACTGAAGCTTTCTTT. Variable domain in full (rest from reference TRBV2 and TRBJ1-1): EPEVTQTPSHQVTQMGQEVILRCVPISNHLYFYWYRQILGQKVEFLVSFYNNEISEKSEIFDDQFSVERPDGSNFTLKIRSTKLEDSAMYFCASSSRPSGNTEAFFGQGTRLTVV.

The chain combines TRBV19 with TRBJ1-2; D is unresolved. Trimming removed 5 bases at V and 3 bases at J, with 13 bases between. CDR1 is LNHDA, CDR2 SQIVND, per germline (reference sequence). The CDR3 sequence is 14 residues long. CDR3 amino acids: CASSVRRHDYGYTF. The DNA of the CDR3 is TGTGCCAGTAGTGTTAGGCGGCATGACTATGGCTACACCTTC.

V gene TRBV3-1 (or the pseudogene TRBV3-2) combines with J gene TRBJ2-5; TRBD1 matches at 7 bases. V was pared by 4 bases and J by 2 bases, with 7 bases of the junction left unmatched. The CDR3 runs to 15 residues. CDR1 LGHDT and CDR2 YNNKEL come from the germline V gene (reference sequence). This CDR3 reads CASSRRPGQQETQYF. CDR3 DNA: TGTGCCAGCAGCCGCCGTCCGGGACAGCAAGAGACCCAGTACTTC.

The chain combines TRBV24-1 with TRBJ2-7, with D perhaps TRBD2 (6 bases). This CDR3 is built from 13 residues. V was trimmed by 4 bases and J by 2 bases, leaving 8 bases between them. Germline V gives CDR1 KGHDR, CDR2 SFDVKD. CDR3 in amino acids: CATSEGGTYEQYF. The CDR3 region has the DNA TGTGCCACCAGTGAAGGCGGGACCTACGAGCAGTACTTC.

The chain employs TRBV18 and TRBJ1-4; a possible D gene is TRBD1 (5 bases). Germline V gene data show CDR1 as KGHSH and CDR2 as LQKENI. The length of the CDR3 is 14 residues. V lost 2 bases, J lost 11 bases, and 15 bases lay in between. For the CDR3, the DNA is TGTGCCAGCTCACCAGGGCTTTCGGGGGAGAAACTGTTTTTT. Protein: CASSPGLSGEKLFF.

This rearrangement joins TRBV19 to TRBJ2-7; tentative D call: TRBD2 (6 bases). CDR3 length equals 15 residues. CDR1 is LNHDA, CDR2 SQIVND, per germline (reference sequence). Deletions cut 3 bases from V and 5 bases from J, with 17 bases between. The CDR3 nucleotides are TGTGCCAGTAGTATTGCCGGGAGTCGAGGGGACGAGCAGTACTTC. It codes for CASSIAGSRGDEQYF.

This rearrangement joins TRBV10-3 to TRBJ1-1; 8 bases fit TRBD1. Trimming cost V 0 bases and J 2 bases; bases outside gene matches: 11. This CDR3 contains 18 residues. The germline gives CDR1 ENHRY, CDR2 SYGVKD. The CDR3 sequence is CAISESKWGQEGNTEAFF. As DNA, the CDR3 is TGTGCCATCAGTGAGTCAAAATGGGGACAGGAGGGTAACACTGAAGCTTTCTTT.

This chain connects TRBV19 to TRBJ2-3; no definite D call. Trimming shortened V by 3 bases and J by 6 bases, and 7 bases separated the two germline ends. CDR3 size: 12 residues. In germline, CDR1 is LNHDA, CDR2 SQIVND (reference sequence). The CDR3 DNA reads TGTGCCAGTAGTATGGGGTTGGATACGCAGTATTTT. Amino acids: CASSMGLDTQYF.

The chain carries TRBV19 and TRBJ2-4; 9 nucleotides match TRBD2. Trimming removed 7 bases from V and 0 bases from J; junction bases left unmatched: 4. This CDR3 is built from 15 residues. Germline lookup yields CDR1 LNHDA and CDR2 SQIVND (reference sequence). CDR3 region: CASTETSGAKNIQYF. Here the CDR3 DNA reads TGTGCCAGTACCGAGACTAGCGGAGCCAAAAACATTCAGTACTTC.

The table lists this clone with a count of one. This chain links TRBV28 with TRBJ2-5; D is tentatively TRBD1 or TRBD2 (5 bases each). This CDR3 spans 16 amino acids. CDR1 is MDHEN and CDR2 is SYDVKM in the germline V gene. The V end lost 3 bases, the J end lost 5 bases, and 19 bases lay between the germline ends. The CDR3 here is CASSFPGTKGKETQYF. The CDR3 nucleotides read TGTGCCAGCAGTTTCCCCGGGACCAAGGGGAAGGAGACCCAGTACTTC.

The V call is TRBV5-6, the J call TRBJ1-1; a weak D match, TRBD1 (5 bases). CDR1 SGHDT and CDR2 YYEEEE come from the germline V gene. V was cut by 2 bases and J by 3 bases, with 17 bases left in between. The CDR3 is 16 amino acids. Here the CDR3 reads CASSLMGTSRYTEAFF. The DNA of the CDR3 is TGTGCCAGCAGCTTAATGGGGACGAGTAGGTACACTGAAGCTTTCTTT.

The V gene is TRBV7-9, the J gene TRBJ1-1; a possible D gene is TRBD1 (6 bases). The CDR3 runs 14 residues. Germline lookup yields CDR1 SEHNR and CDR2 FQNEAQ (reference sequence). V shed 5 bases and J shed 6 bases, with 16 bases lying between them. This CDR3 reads CASSPSGVGSEAFF. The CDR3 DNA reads TGTGCCAGCAGCCCGTCAGGGGTTGGTTCTGAAGCTTTCTTT.

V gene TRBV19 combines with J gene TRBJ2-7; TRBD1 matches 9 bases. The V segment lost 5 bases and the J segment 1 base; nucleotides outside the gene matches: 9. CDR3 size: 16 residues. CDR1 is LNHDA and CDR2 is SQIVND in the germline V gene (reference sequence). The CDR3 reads CASSRQQGAFSYEQYF. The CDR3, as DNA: TGTGCCAGTAGTCGTCAACAGGGGGCTTTTTCCTACGAGCAGTACTTC.

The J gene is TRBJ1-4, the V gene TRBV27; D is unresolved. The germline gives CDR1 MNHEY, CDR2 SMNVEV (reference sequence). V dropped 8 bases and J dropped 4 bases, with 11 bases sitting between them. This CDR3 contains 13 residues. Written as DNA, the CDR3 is TGTGCCAGCGGTTCGGGGATTAATGAAAAACTGTTTTTT. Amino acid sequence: CASGSGINEKLFF.